This T cell receptor (beta chain) was retrieved from a study of blood T cell repertoires in COVID-19. On the study more broadly: The origin of the acute and convalescent COVID-19 samples was the United States, Italy and Spain.

V lost 0 bases and J lost 9, with 9 bases in between. The CDR3 is 12 residues long. Data came from immunoSEQ multiplex PCR; TCRdb stores just in-frame clones and leaves some out. The sample includes roughly 97,000 clones, 85% to 90% of them seen just once. The receptor's source is a human donor in a cohort sampled during active COVID-19. The V and J genes are TRBV12-3 or TRBV12-4 and TRBJ2-7; no clear D gene. Sequenced sample: peripheral blood. The DNA of the CDR3 is TGTGCCAGCAGTTTAGCCACCCGCGGGCAGTACTTC. This sequence encodes CASSLATRGQYF.